Shown below are 8 T cell receptor beta chains from a single sample sequenced in a study of T cell clonality in common variable immunodeficiency. For these receptors, no antigen is known. Assay used: immunoSEQ multiplex PCR; TCRdb lists only in-frame clones, some missing. This set yields 25,000 to 30,000 clones and no singletons; the top ten hold 25% to 30%. Findings and limits, study-wide: Common variable immunodeficiency TCR beta sequences reportedly had fewer deletions and N-nucleotide insertions.

Source material: peripheral blood mononuclear cells. These receptor sequences come from a human donor with common variable immunodeficiency.

Worth noting for this clone: The read falls 3 residues short of the CDR3 end, and the missing part is taken from the germline J gene. Other DNA variants within this sample encode the same CDR3. The rearrangement uses TRBV6-4 and TRBJ1-1; 9 bases are shared with TRBD1. CDR3 length equals 14 residues. CDR1 MRHNA and CDR2 SNTAGT come from the germline V gene. V shed 6 bases and J 1 base; nucleotides not matched to a gene: 3. The covered CDR3 bases are TGTGCCAGCAGCTTGACAGGGGGGAACACTGAA. This gives the protein CASSLTGGNTE. The complete CDR3 protein is CASSLTGGNTEAFF.

This clone was seen only a few times. With the read ending 3 residues before the CDR3 end, the germline J gene is used to fill in that end. The chain employs TRBV5-1 and TRBJ1-1; 7 positions agree with TRBD1. This CDR3 has 16 amino acids. The V and J ends lost 2 bases and 1 base, in that order; junction bases with no gene match: 8. Germline V gene lookup returns CDR1 SGHRS and CDR2 YFSETQ. This CDR3 reads CASSFAGTEKNTEAFF. The DNA read from the CDR3 is TGCGCCAGCAGCTTCGCGGGGACAGAAAAGAACACTGAA. The full variable domain, in which reference TRBV5-1 and TRBJ1-1 provide the parts outside the CDR3, is KAGVTQTPRYLIKTRGQQVTLSCSPISGHRSVSWYQQTPGQGLQFLFEYFSETQRNKGNFPGRFSGRQFSNSRSEMNVSTLELGDSALYLCASSFAGTEKNTEAFFGQGTRLTVV.

A note on this clone: The CDR3 is cut off 3 residues early in the read; its end comes from the germline J gene. This chain links TRBV19 with TRBJ2-3; TRBD1 matches 9 bases. V dropped 0 bases and J dropped 0; count of bases not matched to a gene: 10. The CDR3 is 19 amino acids. Per the germline V gene, CDR1 is LNHDA and CDR2 is SQIVND (reference sequence). CDR3 loop: CASSIDFGTGLRSTDTQYF. The part of the CDR3 DNA that was read is TGTGCCAGTAGTATAGATTTTGGGACAGGGCTTAGGAGCACAGATACG. Filled out from reference TRBV19 and TRBJ2-3, the complete variable domain reads DGGITQSPKYLFRKEGQNVTLSCEQNLNHDAMYWYRQDPGQGLRLIYYSQIVNDFQKGDIAEGYSVSREKKESFPLTVTSAQKNPTAFYLCASSIDFGTGLRSTDTQYFGPGTRLTVL.

Notes on this clone: Sequencing ends 3 residues short of the CDR3 end; the germline J gene provides the rest. The chain has TRBV5-6 and TRBJ2-5; D is possibly TRBD2 (6 bases). Germline V gene sequence: CDR1 SGHDT, CDR2 YYEEEE. The CDR3 totals 15 residues. Trimming shortened V by 4 bases and J by 1 base, and 14 bases separated the two germline ends. The CDR3 sequence: CASSRPGGFQETQYF. CDR3 bases read: TGTGCCAGCAGCCGGCCCGGGGGATTCCAAGAGACC.

This clone was picked up many times. The read halts 3 residues ahead of the CDR3 end, with the missing end drawn from the germline J gene. This sample includes further DNA sequences coding for the same CDR3. The chain links TRBV6-2 or TRBV6-3 to TRBJ2-1, with a tentative D call TRBD1 (5 bases). Between the trimmed V and J ends, which lost 8 bases and 6 bases, there was a span of 11 bases. The CDR3 has 12 amino acids. Germline CDR1 MNHEY, CDR2 SVGEGT. Partial CDR3 DNA: TGTGCCAGCGAAAGGGGTTTCAATGAG. This translates into CASERGFNE. The whole CDR3 sequence is CASERGFNEQFF.

In the case of this clone: The read comes to an end 3 residues before the CDR3 does, leaving the germline J gene to fill in the end. The chain links TRBV7-2 to TRBJ1-1; D uncertain. The CDR3 is 15 residues long. With 8 bases removed from V and 4 bases from J, the gap between germline ends came to 20 bases. The germline V gene has CDR1 SGHTA and CDR2 FQGNSA. CDR3 loop: CASFKAEIKVTEAFF. The DNA read from the CDR3 is TGTGCCAGCTTCAAAGCGGAGATAAAGGTCACTGAA.

This clone came up many times. The CDR3 is cut off 3 residues early in the read; its end comes from the germline J gene. The chain couples TRBV5-6 to TRBJ1-6, with TRBD1 matching over 9 bases. The CDR3 runs to 15 residues. From germline, CDR1 is SGHDT and CDR2 YYEEEE. Trimming removed 0 bases from V and 9 bases from J; junction bases left unmatched: 4. The DNA read from the CDR3 is TGTGCCAGCAGCTTGGCTGGGACAGGGACTTCACCC. Translated: CASSLAGTGTSP. The CDR3, in full, reads CASSLAGTGTSPLHF.

This clone was seen more than once but under ten times. From the germline J gene comes the end of the CDR3, since the read stops 3 residues before it. The chain is built from TRBV7-2 and TRBJ2-7; 7 bases map to TRBD2. Germline CDR1 is SGHTA and CDR2 is FQGNSA. V lost 0 bases and J lost 6; bases outside the gene matches: 8. The CDR3 sequence is 15 residues long. The part of the CDR3 DNA that was read is TGTGCCAGCAGCTTAGCGCAGGTAGGCGGGGGCGAG. Translating it yields CASSLAQVGGGE. The full-length CDR3 reads as CASSLAQVGGGEQYF. The full variable domain, rest sourced from reference TRBV7-2 and TRBJ2-7, is GAGVSQSPSNKVTEKGKDVELRCDPISGHTALYWYRQSLGQGLEFLIYFQGNSAPDKSGLPSDRFSAERTGGSVSTLTIQRTQQEDSAVYLCASSLAQVGGGEQYFGPGTRLTVT.